This T cell receptor beta chain is from a study of blood T cell repertoires in COVID-19. V dropped 5 bases and J dropped 3 bases, with 8 bases sitting between them. CDR3 length equals 12 residues. Germline-derived CDR1 and CDR2 are MDHEN and SYDVKM. The method was immunoSEQ multiplex PCR; TCRdb's version includes in-frame clones alone and lacks a portion of them. The sample has 60,000 or so clones; approximately 80% are singletons. The chain combines TRBV28 with TRBJ2-7, with D possibly being TRBD1 (6 bases). The TCR was taken from a woman older than 75 with acute or convalescent COVID-19. The sample taken for sequencing was peripheral blood. CDR3 coding DNA: TGTGCCAGCAGTCAGGGGAGCTACGAGCAGTACTTC. Amino acids: CASSQGSYEQYF.